The rows below give T cell receptor beta chains drawn from one sample of a study of cytomegalovirus exposure and HLA in healthy donors. Libraries were prepared by immunoSEQ multiplex PCR; TCRdb keeps only in-frame clonotypes and omits some of them. The data show roughly 110,000 clones, with roughly 73% seen just once and more than 2% held by the top ten. The sequenced material came from PBMCs. These receptor sequences come from a man aged 35 to 55 in good health and CMV-seronegative. Both conserved end residues are part of each CDR3. A D gene is named only where the DNA matches it firmly.

j_gene	v_gene	d_gene	CDR3nt	CDR3aa
TRBJ2-3	TRBV6-1	TRBD2	TGTGCCAGCAGTGAAGCGCTAGCGGGGGGGCCCACAGATACGCAGTATTTT	CASSEALAGGPTDTQYF
TRBJ1-6	TRBV6-5	-	TGTGCCAGCAGTTACTCGGGAGGTAATTCACCCCTCCACTTT	CASSYSGGNSPLHF
TRBJ1-3	TRBV6-5	-	TGTGCCACTCCGGAGGGAAGTCCTGGAAACACCATATATTTT	CATPEGSPGNTIYF
TRBJ2-2	TRBV5-1	-	TGCGCCAGCAGTTCGGGGATACCGAACACCGGGGAGCTGTTTTTT	CASSSGIPNTGELFF
TRBJ2-7	TRBV7-9	TRBD1	TGTTCCAGCAGCATGTCACGGACAGGGCCCTACGAGCAGTACTTC	CSSSMSRTGPYEQYF
TRBJ1-2	TRBV2	-	TGTGCCAGCAGACTCGATAACTATGGCTACACCTTC	CASRLDNYGYTF
TRBJ1-2	TRBV9	-	TGTGCCAGCAGCGTAGTGAACAGGGAACATGGCTACACCTTC	CASSVVNREHGYTF
TRBJ2-5	TRBV6-6	-	TGTGCCACCTCGTCCGCGGGAGAGACCCAGTACTTC	CATSSAGETQYF
TRBJ2-3	TRBV6-5	TRBD2	TGTGCCACCCGGGGGCGGGGGGGGTGGACAGATACGCAGTATTTT	CATRGRGGWTDTQYF
TRBJ1-5	TRBV7-9	TRBD1	TGTGCCAGCAGCTTCTCTGGCGGGACAGGGGGCTCTAGCAATCAGCCCCAGCATTTT	CASSFSGGTGGSSNQPQHF
TRBJ2-7	TRBV6-5	-	TGTGCCAGCAGTTACTCAGGACGGGGCTCCTACGAGCAGTACTTC	CASSYSGRGSYEQYF
TRBJ1-1	TRBV5-8	TRBD1	TGTGCCAGCAGCAAACGGACAGGGGGCACAGAAGCTTTCTTT	CASSKRTGGTEAFF